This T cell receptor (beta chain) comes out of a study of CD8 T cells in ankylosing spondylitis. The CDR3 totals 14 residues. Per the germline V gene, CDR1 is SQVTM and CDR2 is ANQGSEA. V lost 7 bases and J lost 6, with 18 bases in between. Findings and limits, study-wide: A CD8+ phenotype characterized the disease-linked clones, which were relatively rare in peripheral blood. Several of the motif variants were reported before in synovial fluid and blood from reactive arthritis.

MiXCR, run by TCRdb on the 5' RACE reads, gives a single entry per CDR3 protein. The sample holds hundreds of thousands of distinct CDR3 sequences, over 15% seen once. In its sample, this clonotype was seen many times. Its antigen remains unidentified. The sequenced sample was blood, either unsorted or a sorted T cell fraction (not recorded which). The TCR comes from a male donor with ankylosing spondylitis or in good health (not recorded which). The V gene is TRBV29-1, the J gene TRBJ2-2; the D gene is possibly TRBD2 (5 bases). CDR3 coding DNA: TGCAGCGCCGGGTTTAAGGTCGGGGCCGGGGAGCTGTTTTTT. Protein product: CSAGFKVGAGELFF.